Each of the 14 T cell receptor beta chains below was sequenced from the same sample in a study of breast tumors, draining lymph nodes, adjacent tissues. TCRdb reprocessed the multiplex PCR reads with MiXCR, giving one entry per CDR3 protein. Here the sample spans about 25,000 distinct CDR3 sequences, 23% being singletons. Material for sequencing was breast tumor tissue. The receptors were sampled from a female donor with breast cancer. Some clones in this sample may be carry-over from other donors' samples.

There are many counts of this clonotype. The chain joins TRBV20-1 to TRBJ2-5; no reliable D call. Looked up from germline, CDR1 is DFQATT and CDR2 is SNEGSKA (reference sequence). Trimming shortened V by 3 bases and J by 5 bases, and 16 bases separated the two germline ends. The CDR3 length is 14 residues. As DNA, the CDR3 is TGCAGTGCTAGTCTTATCGGGCGTCTGGAGACCCAGTACTTC. This codes for CSASLIGRLETQYF.

In its sample, this clonotype was seen many times. This chain uses TRBV9 with TRBJ2-5; D possibly matches TRBD1 or TRBD2 (6 bases each). CDR1 and CDR2 (germline): SGDLS, YYNGEE. The V end was cut by 4 bases, the J end by 1 base, with 14 bases between. The length of the CDR3 is 15 residues. DNA of the CDR3: TGTGCCAGCAGCCTCATGGAGGGGGTCCAAGAGACCCAGTACTTC. Protein product: CASSLMEGVQETQYF. Complete variable domain (other parts from reference TRBV9 and TRBJ2-5): DSGVTQTPKHLITATGQRVTLRCSPRSGDLSVYWYQQSLDQGLQFLIQYYNGEERAKGNILERFSAQQFPDLHSELNLSSLELGDSALYFCASSLMEGVQETQYFGPGTRLLVL.

This clonotype was seen ten or more times. V and J are TRBV7-2 and TRBJ2-3, with no clear D. The germline CDR1 and CDR2 sequences are SGHTA and FQGNSA. The CDR3 length is 12 residues. Trimming removed 1 base from V and 9 bases from J, with 8 bases in between. CDR3 protein: CASSLDPGTQYF. DNA for the CDR3: TGTGCCAGCAGCTTAGACCCCGGAACGCAGTATTTT.

Ten or more counts support this clonotype. This rearrangement joins TRBV4-1 to TRBJ2-1; 11 bases are shared with TRBD1. Losses at the gene ends were 7 bases for V and 5 bases for J; bases not matched to a gene: 7. The germline V gene encodes CDR1 MGHRA and CDR2 YSYEKL. The CDR3 is 15 amino acids. CDR3 DNA sequence: TGCGCCAGCAACTCCGGACAGGGGGCCAACAATGAGCAGTTCTTC. Protein sequence: CASNSGQGANNEQFF.

The rearrangement links TRBV6-4 to TRBJ2-3, with TRBD2 matching over 10 bases. The CDR3 runs to 14 residues. J gave up 3 bases and V 4 bases, and 1 base lay outside the gene matches. The germline V gene has CDR1 MRHNA and CDR2 SNTAGT. CDR3 residues: CASSGTSGTDTQYF. The CDR3 DNA reads TGTGCCAGCAGTGGGACTAGCGGAACAGATACGCAGTATTTT.

This clonotype was counted ten times or more. V usage is TRBV7-3 and J usage is TRBJ1-6; D not resolved. The germline CDR1 and CDR2 sequences are SGHTA and FQGTGA. This CDR3 contains 13 residues. V was pared by 2 bases and J by 12 bases, with 11 bases between. CDR3 loop: CASSLREGIPLHF. CDR3 DNA: TGTGCCAGCAGCTTACGGGAGGGAATACCCCTCCACTTT.

This clonotype was counted ten times or more. V is TRBV6-1 and J is TRBJ2-7; 8 nucleotides match TRBD1. Germline lookup yields CDR1 MNHNS and CDR2 SASEGT. The CDR3 has 15 residues. Trimming removed 5 bases from V and 6 bases from J; junction bases left unmatched: 12. The CDR3 is CASSPDRGIYSEQYF. CDR3 sequence (DNA): TGTGCCAGCAGTCCTGACAGGGGAATATACTCCGAGCAGTACTTC.

The chain links TRBV29-1 to TRBJ2-7, with TRBD2 matching 10 bases. This CDR3 is 13 amino acids long. The V and J ends lost 6 bases and 2 bases, in that order; junction bases with no gene match: 4. CDR1 is SQVTM and CDR2 is ANQGSEA in the germline V gene. The CDR3 DNA sequence: TGCAGCGTGACTAGCGGGCAGGCCTACGAGCAGTACTTC. It yields the protein CSVTSGQAYEQYF.

This clonotype was detected ten times or more. DNA of the CDR3: TGCGCCAGCAGCCAAGCACAGGGGACTAACTATGGCTACACCTTC. The encoded protein is CASSQAQGTNYGYTF. V usage is TRBV4-1 and J usage is TRBJ1-2, with 7 nucleotides matching TRBD1. V lost 1 base, J lost 0 bases, and 2 bases stayed unmatched. This CDR3 comprises 15 residues. Germline V gene data show CDR1 as MGHRA and CDR2 as YSYEKL.

This clonotype has ten or more counts. V gene TRBV15 combines with J gene TRBJ1-5, with a weak D call TRBD1 (6 bases). CDR1 and CDR2 (germline): LNHNV, YYDKDF (reference sequence). Trimming took 3 bases from V and 0 from J, leaving 9 bases between them. This CDR3 region has 15 residues. CDR3 loop: CATSSTGNSNQPQHF. In DNA form, the CDR3 reads TGTGCCACCAGCAGTACAGGGAATAGCAATCAGCCCCAGCATTTT.

This clonotype occurred many times. The rearrangement joins TRBV20-1 to TRBJ1-2, with 7 bases identical to TRBD1. Germline-derived CDR1 and CDR2 are DFQATT and SNEGSKA (reference sequence). This CDR3 is built from 14 residues. Losses at the gene ends were 6 bases for V and 8 bases for J; bases not matched to a gene: 15. CDR3 residues: CSAPNEGASGGYTF. DNA for the CDR3: TGCAGTGCCCCGAACGAGGGGGCCTCGGGGGGCTACACCTTC.

This clonotype has at least ten counts. The chain combines TRBV7-9 with TRBJ2-2; D is possibly TRBD1 (5 bases). This CDR3 has 12 residues. V lost 4 bases, J lost 5 bases, and 5 bases lay in between. The germline gives CDR1 SEHNR, CDR2 FQNEAQ (reference sequence). CDR3 in DNA: TGTGCCAGCAGCTGGACAACCGGGGAGCTGTTTTTT. This encodes CASSWTTGELFF.

This sequence joins TRBV7-2 and TRBJ2-3; D is possibly TRBD1 (6 bases). Per the germline V gene, CDR1 is SGHTA and CDR2 is FQGNSA. Trimming left V 0 bases short and J 14 bases short, with 18 bases between. The CDR3 consists of 14 residues. The CDR3 DNA is TGTGCCAGCAGCTTAGCCGCATTGGGGGCCCGTTGGTATTTT. It encodes CASSLAALGARWYF.

This clonotype has ten or more counts. This chain connects TRBV5-1 to TRBJ2-7, with no clear D. From germline, CDR1 is SGHRS and CDR2 YFSETQ. This CDR3 contains 15 residues. Between the trimmed V and J ends, which lost 1 base and 1 base, there was a span of 12 bases. CDR3 loop: CASSLNVQPSYEQYF. The CDR3, as DNA: TGCGCCAGCAGCTTGAATGTACAGCCTTCCTACGAGCAGTACTTC.